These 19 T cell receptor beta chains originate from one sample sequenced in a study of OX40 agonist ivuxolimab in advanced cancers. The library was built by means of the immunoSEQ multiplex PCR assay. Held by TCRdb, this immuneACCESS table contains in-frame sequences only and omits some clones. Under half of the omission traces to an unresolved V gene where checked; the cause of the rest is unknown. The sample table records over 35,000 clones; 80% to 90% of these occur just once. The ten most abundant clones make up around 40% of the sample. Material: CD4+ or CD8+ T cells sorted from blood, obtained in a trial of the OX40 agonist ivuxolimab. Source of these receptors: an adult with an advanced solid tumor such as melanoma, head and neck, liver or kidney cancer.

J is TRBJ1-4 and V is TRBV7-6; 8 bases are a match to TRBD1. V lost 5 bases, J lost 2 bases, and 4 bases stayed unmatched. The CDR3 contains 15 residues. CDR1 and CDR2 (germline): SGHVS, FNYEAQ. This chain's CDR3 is CASSPRQGTNEKLFF. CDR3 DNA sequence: TGTGCCAGCAGCCCCCGACAGGGGACTAATGAAAAACTGTTTTTT.

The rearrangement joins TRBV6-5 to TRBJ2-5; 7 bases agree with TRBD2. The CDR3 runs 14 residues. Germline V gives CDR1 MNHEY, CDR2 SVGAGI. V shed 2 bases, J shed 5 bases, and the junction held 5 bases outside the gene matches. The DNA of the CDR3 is TGTGCCAGCAGTTACGGAGGGAGGGATGAGACCCAGTACTTC. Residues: CASSYGGRDETQYF.

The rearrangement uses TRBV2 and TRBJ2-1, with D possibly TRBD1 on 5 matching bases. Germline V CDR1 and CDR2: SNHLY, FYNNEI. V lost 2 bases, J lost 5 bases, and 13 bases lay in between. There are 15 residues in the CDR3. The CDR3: CASSEFQGSHNEQFF. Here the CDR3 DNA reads TGTGCCAGCAGTGAATTCCAGGGAAGTCACAATGAGCAGTTCTTC.

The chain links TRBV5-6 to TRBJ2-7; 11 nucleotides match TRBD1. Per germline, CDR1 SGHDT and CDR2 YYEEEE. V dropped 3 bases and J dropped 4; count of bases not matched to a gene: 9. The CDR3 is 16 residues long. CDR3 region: CASSSESGTGGYEQYF. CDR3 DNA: TGTGCCAGCAGCTCGGAGTCCGGGACAGGGGGATACGAGCAGTACTTC.

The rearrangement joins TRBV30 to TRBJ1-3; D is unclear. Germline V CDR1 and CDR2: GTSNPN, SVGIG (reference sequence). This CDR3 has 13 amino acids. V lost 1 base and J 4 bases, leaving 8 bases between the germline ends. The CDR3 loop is CAWSAGYGNTIYF. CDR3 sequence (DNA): TGTGCCTGGAGTGCTGGATACGGAAACACCATATATTTT.

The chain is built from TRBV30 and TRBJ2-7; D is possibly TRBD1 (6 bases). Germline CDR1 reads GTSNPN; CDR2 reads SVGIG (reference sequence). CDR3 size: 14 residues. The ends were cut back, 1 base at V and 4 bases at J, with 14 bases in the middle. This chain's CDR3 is CAWSDQDSMYEQYF. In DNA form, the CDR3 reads TGTGCCTGGAGTGATCAGGACAGTATGTACGAGCAGTACTTC. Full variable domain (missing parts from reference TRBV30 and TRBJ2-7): SQTIHQWPATLVQPVGSPLSLECTVEGTSNPNLYWYRQAAGRGLQLLFYSVGIGQISSEVPQNLSASRPQDRQFILSSKKLLLSDSGFYLCAWSDQDSMYEQYFGPGTRLTVT.

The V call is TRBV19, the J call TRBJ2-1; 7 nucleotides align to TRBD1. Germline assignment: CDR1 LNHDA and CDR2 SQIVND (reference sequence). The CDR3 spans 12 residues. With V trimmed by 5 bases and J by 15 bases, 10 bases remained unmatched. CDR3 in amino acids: CASSSLDRASFF. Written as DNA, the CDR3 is TGTGCCAGTAGTTCCTTAGACAGGGCTTCGTTCTTC.

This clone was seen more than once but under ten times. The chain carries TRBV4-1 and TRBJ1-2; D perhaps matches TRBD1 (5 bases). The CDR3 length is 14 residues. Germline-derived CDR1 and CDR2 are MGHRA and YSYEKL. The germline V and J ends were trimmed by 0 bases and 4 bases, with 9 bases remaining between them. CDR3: CASSQDGASYGYTF. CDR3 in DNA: TGCGCCAGCAGCCAAGACGGGGCTTCCTATGGCTACACCTTC.

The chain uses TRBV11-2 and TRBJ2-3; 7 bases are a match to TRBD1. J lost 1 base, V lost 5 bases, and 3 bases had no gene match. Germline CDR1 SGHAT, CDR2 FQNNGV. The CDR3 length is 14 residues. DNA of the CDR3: TGTGCCAGCAGCGTTGGACAGGGCACAGATACGCAGTATTTT. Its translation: CASSVGQGTDTQYF. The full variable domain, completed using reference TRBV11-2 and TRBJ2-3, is EAGVAQSPRYKIIEKRQSVAFWCNPISGHATLYWYQQILGQGPKLLIQFQNNGVVDDSQLPKDRFSAERLKGVDSTLKIQPAKLEDSAVYLCASSVGQGTDTQYFGPGTRLTVL.

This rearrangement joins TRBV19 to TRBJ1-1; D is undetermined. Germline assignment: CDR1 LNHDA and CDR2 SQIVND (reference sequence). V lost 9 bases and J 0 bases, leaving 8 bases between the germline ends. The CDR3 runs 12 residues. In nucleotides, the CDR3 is TGTGCCAGCCGGTACATGAACACTGAAGCTTTCTTT. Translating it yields CASRYMNTEAFF.

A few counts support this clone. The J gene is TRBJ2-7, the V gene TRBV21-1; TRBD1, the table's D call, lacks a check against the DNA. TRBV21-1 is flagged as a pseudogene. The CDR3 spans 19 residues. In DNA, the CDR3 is TGTGCCAGCAGGCCGGTACGACAGGGCCAACAGCGGACCTCGTACGAGCAGTACTTC. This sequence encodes CASRPVRQGQQRTSYEQYF.

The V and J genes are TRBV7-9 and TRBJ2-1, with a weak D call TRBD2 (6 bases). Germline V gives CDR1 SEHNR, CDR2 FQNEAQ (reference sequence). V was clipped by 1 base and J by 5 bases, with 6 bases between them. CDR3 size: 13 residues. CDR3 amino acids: CASSLGTNNEQFF. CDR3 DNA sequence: TGTGCCAGCAGCTTAGGGACTAACAATGAGCAGTTCTTC.

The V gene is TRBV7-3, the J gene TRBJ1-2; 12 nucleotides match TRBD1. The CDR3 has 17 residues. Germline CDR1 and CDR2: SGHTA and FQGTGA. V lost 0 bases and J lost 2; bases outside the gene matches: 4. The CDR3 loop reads CASSLTGQGALNYGYTF. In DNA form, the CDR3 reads TGTGCCAGCAGCTTAACGGGACAGGGGGCACTCAACTATGGCTACACCTTC. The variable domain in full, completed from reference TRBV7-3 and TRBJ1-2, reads GAGVSQTPSNKVTEKGKYVELRCDPISGHTALYWYRQSLGQGPEFLIYFQGTGAADDSGLPNDRFFAVRPEGSVSTLKIQRTERGDSAVYLCASSLTGQGALNYGYTFGSGTRLTVV.

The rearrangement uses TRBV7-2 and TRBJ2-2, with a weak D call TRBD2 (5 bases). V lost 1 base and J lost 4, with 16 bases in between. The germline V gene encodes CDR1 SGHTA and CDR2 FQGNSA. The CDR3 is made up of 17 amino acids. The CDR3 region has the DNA TGTGCCAGCAGCTTAGAGCGGCTAGCAAGTGGCACCGGGGAGCTGTTTTTT. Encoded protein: CASSLERLASGTGELFF.

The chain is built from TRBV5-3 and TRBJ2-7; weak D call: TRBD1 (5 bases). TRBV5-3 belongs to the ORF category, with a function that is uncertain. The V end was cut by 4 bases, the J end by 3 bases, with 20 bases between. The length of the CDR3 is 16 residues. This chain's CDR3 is CARSTGSPRGNYEQYF. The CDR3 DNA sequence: TGTGCCAGAAGCACAGGTTCTCCGCGCGGTAACTACGAGCAGTACTTC.

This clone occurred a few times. Here the CDR3 reads CATSRDYRLDATNEKLFF. In nucleotides, the CDR3 is TGTGCCACCAGCAGAGATTACAGGTTGGATGCAACTAATGAAAAACTGTTTTTT. V and J are TRBV15 and TRBJ1-4; D may be TRBD1 (5 bases). Trimming stripped 0 bases from V and 0 bases from J, with 14 bases between. The length of the CDR3 is 18 residues. CDR1 LNHNV and CDR2 YYDKDF come from the germline V gene (reference sequence).

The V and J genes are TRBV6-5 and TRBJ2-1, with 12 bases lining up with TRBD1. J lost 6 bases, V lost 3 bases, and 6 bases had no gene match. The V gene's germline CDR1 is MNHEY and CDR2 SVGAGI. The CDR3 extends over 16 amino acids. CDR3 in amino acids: CASSYSGGQGANEQFF. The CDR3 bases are TGTGCCAGCAGTTATAGCGGGGGACAGGGGGCCAATGAGCAGTTCTTC.

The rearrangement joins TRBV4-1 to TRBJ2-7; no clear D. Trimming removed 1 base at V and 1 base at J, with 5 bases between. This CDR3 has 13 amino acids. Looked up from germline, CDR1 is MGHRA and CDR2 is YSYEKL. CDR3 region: CASSQAGSYEQYF. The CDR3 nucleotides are TGCGCCAGCAGCCAAGCTGGTTCCTACGAGCAGTACTTC.

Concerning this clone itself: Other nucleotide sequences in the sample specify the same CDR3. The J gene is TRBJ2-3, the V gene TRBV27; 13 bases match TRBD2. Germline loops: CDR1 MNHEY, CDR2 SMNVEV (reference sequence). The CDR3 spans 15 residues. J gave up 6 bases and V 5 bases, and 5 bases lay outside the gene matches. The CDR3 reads CASSLLAGGTDTQYF. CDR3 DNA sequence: TGTGCCAGCAGTCTACTAGCGGGGGGGACTGATACGCAGTATTTT.